Shown below are 7 T cell receptor beta chains from a single sample sequenced in a study of shared clonotypes between healthy human individuals. Method: immunoSEQ multiplex PCR; TCRdb's copy keeps in-frame clones and lacks some. Found here are 950,000 to 1,200,000 clones, approximately 75% of them singletons; the top ten hold approximately 0.95%. The specimen was memory CD4+ T cells from PBMCs. Sample subset: CD45RA-negative fraction. The receptors derive from a young man in good health. Some clones in this sample may be carry-over from other donors' samples.

J is TRBJ2-7 and V is TRBV5-1, with D unclear. CDR1 is SGHRS and CDR2 is YFSETQ in the germline V gene. V lost 0 bases and J lost 4, with 11 bases in between. This CDR3 spans 14 amino acids. The DNA of the CDR3 is TGCGCCAGCAGCTTGGGTCACGATTTTTACGAGCAGTACTTC. Translating it yields CASSLGHDFYEQYF.

This clone was counted at least ten times. V is TRBV4-1 and J is TRBJ2-1, with D perhaps TRBD2 (6 bases). CDR1 is MGHRA and CDR2 is YSYEKL in the germline V gene. Trimming pared 4 bases from V and 0 bases from J, leaving 19 bases between. This CDR3 comprises 18 residues. This chain's CDR3 is CASSRSTGGTISYNEQFF. CDR3 coding DNA: TGCGCCAGCAGCCGCTCCACCGGAGGGACGATCTCCTACAATGAGCAGTTCTTC.

The count of this clone is one. This chain uses TRBV5-1 with TRBJ2-1; 8 bases fit TRBD1. The V gene's germline CDR1 is SGHRS and CDR2 YFSETQ. V was clipped by 0 bases and J by 8 bases; unmatched bases: 7. The length of the CDR3 is 15 residues. CDR3 nucleotide sequence: TGCGCCAGCAGCTTGGCCCAGGGGGCGCCCGATGAGCAGTTCTTC. It specifies CASSLAQGAPDEQFF.

The table lists this clone with a count of one. The same CDR3 also results from other DNA sequences found in this sample. The chain has TRBV20-1 and TRBJ2-5; no definite D call. Germline V lookup: CDR1 DFQATT, CDR2 SNEGSKA (reference sequence). This CDR3 region has 11 residues. V was cut by 3 bases and J by 4 bases, with 6 bases left in between. The CDR3 sequence: CSASSLETQYF. In DNA form, the CDR3 reads TGCAGTGCTAGTTCGCTAGAGACCCAGTACTTC.

The sample holds a few counts of this clone. V gene TRBV5-1 combines with J gene TRBJ2-7, with 11 bases matching TRBD1. Germline V gene sequence: CDR1 SGHRS, CDR2 YFSETQ. The V segment lost 9 bases and the J segment 5 bases; nucleotides outside the gene matches: 7. The CDR3 consists of 13 residues. CDR3 protein: CATRTGGGDEQYF. The CDR3, as DNA: TGCGCCACCCGGACAGGGGGCGGCGACGAGCAGTACTTC.

The sample holds many counts of this clone. Other DNA sequences within the sample encode an identical CDR3. The rearrangement links TRBV2 to TRBJ2-5, with TRBD1 as a possible D gene (7 bases). The CDR3 is made up of 14 amino acids. Between the trimmed V and J ends, which lost 2 bases and 1 base, there was a span of 8 bases. From germline, CDR1 is SNHLY and CDR2 FYNNEI. The CDR3 nucleotides are TGTGCCAGCAGTGAACAGGGGGGCCAAGAGACCCAGTACTTC. Its protein is CASSEQGGQETQYF.

This chain uses TRBV7-2 with TRBJ2-1; D remains ambiguous. The CDR3 spans 15 residues. The V gene lost 1 base and the J gene lost 2 bases, with 9 bases spanning the gap. Germline V gene data show CDR1 as SGHTA and CDR2 as FQGNSA. DNA of the CDR3: TGTGCCAGCAGCTTAGAGTCGTACCCCTACAATGAGCAGTTCTTC. It yields the protein CASSLESYPYNEQFF.